Each of the 31 T cell receptor beta chains below was sequenced from the same sample in a study of CD8 T cells in Susac syndrome. Random hexamers were used to reverse transcribe an amount of roughly 0.45 to 1 ug RNA. Each CDR3 protein gets one entry after TCRdb re-called the immunoSEQ multiplex PCR reads with MiXCR. The data hold approximately 220,000 distinct CDR3 sequences, with 95% observed a single time. Material for sequencing was CD4+ T cells from PBMCs. These receptors were taken from a human donor with multiple sclerosis.

V gene TRBV29-1 combines with J gene TRBJ1-1; TRBD1 agrees at 8 bases. This CDR3 has 13 amino acids. The junction had 11 bases not matched to a gene; V was cut back by 7 bases and J by 7 bases. Germline loops: CDR1 SQVTM, CDR2 ANQGSEA. The CDR3 here is CSENPGGEGEAFF. The CDR3 DNA follows: TGCAGCGAAAACCCAGGGGGCGAGGGTGAAGCTTTCTTT. Full variable domain (outside the CDR3, taken from reference TRBV29-1 and TRBJ1-1): SAVISQKPSRDICQRGTSLTIQCQVDSQVTMMFWYRQQPGQSLTLIATANQGSEATYESGFVIDKFPISRPNLTFSTLTVSNMSPEDSSIYLCSENPGGEGEAFFGQGTRLTVV.

V and J are TRBV5-1 and TRBJ2-7; D is possibly TRBD1 (5 bases). Between the trimmed V and J ends, which lost 0 bases and 3 bases, there was a span of 13 bases. Looked up from germline, CDR1 is SGHRS and CDR2 is YFSETQ. This CDR3 has 15 residues. CDR3 protein: CASSLAPTGFYEQYV. CDR3 in DNA: TGCGCCAGCAGCTTGGCCCCAACAGGATTCTACGAGCAGTACGTC.

The chain recombines TRBV12-3 or TRBV12-4 with TRBJ1-1; D is undetermined. The length of the CDR3 is 14 residues. With 8 bases removed from V and 2 bases from J, the gap between germline ends came to 15 bases. CDR3 sequence (DNA): TGTGCCAGCTTTGGGGAGGGTGTCAACACTGAAGCTTTCTTT. This gives the protein CASFGEGVNTEAFF.

This rearrangement joins TRBV30 to TRBJ2-1, with 11 bases that match TRBD2. CDR1 and CDR2 from the germline V gene are GTSNPN and SVGIG (reference sequence). This CDR3 comprises 16 residues. Losses at the gene ends were 0 bases for V and 5 bases for J; bases not matched to a gene: 6. The CDR3 nucleotides read TGTGCCTGGAGTGTACGGGGGGGACTAGCGGACAATGAGCAGTTCTTC. It codes for CAWSVRGGLADNEQFF.

The chain uses TRBV6-1 and TRBJ2-1, with 10 positions matching TRBD2. The J segment lost 8 bases and the V segment lost 4 bases, leaving 5 bases of the junction unmatched. The CDR3 extends over 14 amino acids. Germline CDR1 is MNHNS and CDR2 is SASEGT. The CDR3: CASSVSGGAHEQFF. CDR3 bases: TGTGCCAGCAGTGTCAGCGGGGGGGCCCATGAGCAGTTCTTC.

The genes are TRBV30 and TRBJ1-4; TRBD1 matches at 7 bases. This CDR3 region has 14 residues. CDR1 and CDR2 from the germline V gene are GTSNPN and SVGIG (reference sequence). The V segment lost 2 bases and the J segment 2 bases; nucleotides outside the gene matches: 2. The CDR3 sequence: CAWSRQGTNEKLFF. The CDR3 DNA sequence: TGTGCCTGGAGTAGACAGGGCACTAATGAAAAACTGTTTTTT. Full variable domain (remainder filled in from reference TRBV30 and TRBJ1-4): SQTIHQWPATLVQPVGSPLSLECTVEGTSNPNLYWYRQAAGRGLQLLFYSVGIGQISSEVPQNLSASRPQDRQFILSSKKLLLSDSGFYLCAWSRQGTNEKLFFGSGTQLSVL.

The chain carries TRBV5-4 and TRBJ2-5; tentatively, D is TRBD2 (5 bases). Germline CDR1 is SGHNT and CDR2 is YYREEE (reference sequence). The germline V and J ends were trimmed by 1 base and 7 bases, with 11 bases remaining between them. The CDR3 contains 13 residues. In DNA form, the CDR3 reads TGTGCCAGCAGCTTGTTAGGAGAGGGGACCCAGTACTTC. Translation gives CASSLLGEGTQYF.

This chain links TRBV9 with TRBJ2-7, with 10 bases fitting TRBD1. The CDR3 contains 15 residues. Germline loops: CDR1 SGDLS, CDR2 YYNGEE. V trimming: 3 bases; J trimming: 5 bases; junction bases outside the gene matches: 8. This CDR3 is CASSATGGTLNEQYF. The CDR3 coding sequence is TGTGCCAGCAGCGCGACAGGGGGCACCCTCAACGAGCAGTACTTC.

The rearrangement uses TRBV12-3 or TRBV12-4 and TRBJ2-7; TRBD1 might be the D (6 bases). Trimming took off 2 bases at V and 3 bases at J, with 11 bases between the two ends. There are 14 residues in the CDR3. CDR3 coding DNA: TGTGCCAGCAGTTTAAACGACAGGTACTACGAGCAGTACTTC. Protein product: CASSLNDRYYEQYF.

The chain recombines TRBV6-5 with TRBJ2-3, with D possibly matching TRBD1 (5 bases). This CDR3 is 12 amino acids long. With 4 bases removed from V and 7 bases from J, the gap between germline ends came to 9 bases. In germline, CDR1 is MNHEY, CDR2 SVGAGI. The CDR3 DNA reads as TGTGCCAGCAGTTCAGGGTTACATACGCAGTATTTT. It is translated as CASSSGLHTQYF.

The chain is built from TRBV20-1 and TRBJ2-3, with D tentatively TRBD1 or TRBD2 (6 bases each). The CDR3 runs 15 residues. The germline V and J ends were trimmed by 5 bases and 4 bases, with 19 bases remaining between them. CDR1 DFQATT and CDR2 SNEGSKA come from the germline V gene (reference sequence). The chain's CDR3 is CSALGGRGGSDTQYF. CDR3 DNA sequence: TGCAGTGCTTTAGGGGGGCGGGGTGGGTCAGATACGCAGTATTTT.

V is TRBV6-2 or TRBV6-3 and J is TRBJ2-7, with 8 bases identical to TRBD2. CDR1 and CDR2 (germline): MNHEY, SVGEGT. V lost 6 bases and J lost 5; bases outside the gene matches: 9. This CDR3 is built from 14 residues. The DNA for the CDR3 is TGTGCCAGCAGACAAGCGGGGGACCACCACGAGCAGTACTTC. This translates into CASRQAGDHHEQYF.

The J gene is TRBJ2-3, the V gene TRBV18; 8 nucleotides line up with TRBD1. V lost 3 bases, J lost 0 bases, and 2 bases stayed unmatched. The germline CDR1 and CDR2 sequences are KGHSH and LQKENI. The CDR3 totals 15 residues. Here the CDR3 reads CASSPNRGSTDTQYF. CDR3 bases: TGTGCCAGCTCACCGAACAGGGGGAGCACAGATACGCAGTATTTT.

The gene calls are TRBV6-1 and TRBJ1-1; D is undetermined. The CDR3 has 14 residues. The germline CDR1 and CDR2 sequences are MNHNS and SASEGT. V gave up 1 base and J gave up 1 base, with 7 bases separating them. CDR3: CASSEGGKNTEAFF. The CDR3 DNA reads TGTGCCAGCAGTGAAGGCGGCAAGAACACTGAAGCTTTCTTT.

This chain links TRBV5-1 with TRBJ1-1; D is unresolved. CDR1 is SGHRS, CDR2 YFSETQ, per germline. The CDR3 runs 15 residues. Trimming took 0 bases from V and 1 from J, leaving 10 bases between them. Here the CDR3 DNA reads TGCGCCAGCAGCTTGGGTCCGGTTCCGAACACTGAAGCTTTCTTT. Its translation: CASSLGPVPNTEAFF.

The chain employs TRBV29-1 and TRBJ2-7, with 10 bases that match TRBD1. The junction had 7 bases not matched to a gene; V was cut back by 4 bases and J by 7 bases. This CDR3 comprises 13 residues. Germline-derived CDR1 and CDR2 are SQVTM and ANQGSEA. CDR3 sequence (DNA): TGCAGCGTTGTAAGGGACAGGGGCGGGGAGCAGTACTTC. Amino acids: CSVVRDRGGEQYF.

The table lists this clonotype with a count of one. This sequence joins TRBV6-5 and TRBJ2-5, with 9 bases lining up with TRBD2. The CDR3 covers 14 residues. CDR1 is MNHEY and CDR2 is SVGAGI in the germline V gene. Losses at the gene ends were 11 bases for V and 5 bases for J; bases not matched to a gene: 12. CDR3 nucleotide sequence: TGTGCCTCCCACCGGCGGGGGGGCCATGAGACCCAGTACTTC. Its protein is CASHRRGGHETQYF.

The genes are TRBV20-1 and TRBJ2-5; TRBD1 aligns across 9 bases. The CDR3 has 12 amino acids. V dropped 6 bases and J dropped 5; count of bases not matched to a gene: 4. Germline V CDR1 and CDR2: DFQATT, SNEGSKA (reference sequence). For the CDR3, the DNA is TGCAGTGCCAAAGACAGGGGGGAGACCCAGTACTTC. Amino acid sequence: CSAKDRGETQYF.

V gene TRBV5-1 combines with J gene TRBJ1-2; D gene uncertain. This CDR3 spans 14 amino acids. Germline V lookup: CDR1 SGHRS, CDR2 YFSETQ. V was trimmed by 0 bases and J by 8 bases, leaving 14 bases between them. CDR3 in amino acids: CASSLVGSSDGYTF. Here the CDR3 DNA reads TGCGCCAGCAGCTTGGTCGGCTCGTCGGACGGCTACACCTTC. Filled out from reference TRBV5-1 and TRBJ1-2, the complete variable domain reads KAGVTQTPRYLIKTRGQQVTLSCSPISGHRSVSWYQQTPGQGLQFLFEYFSETQRNKGNFPGRFSGRQFSNSRSEMNVSTLELGDSALYLCASSLVGSSDGYTFGSGTRLTVV.

This clonotype was counted a single time. The V call is TRBV30, the J call TRBJ1-2; no reliable D call. This CDR3 is built from 13 residues. V was cut by 2 bases and J by 4 bases, with 11 bases left in between. Germline loops: CDR1 GTSNPN, CDR2 SVGIG (reference sequence). The CDR3: CAWSSGRTYGYTF. The CDR3 DNA reads TGTGCCTGGAGTTCGGGCCGGACCTATGGCTACACCTTC. The entire variable domain, with the rest obtained from reference TRBV30 and TRBJ1-2, is as follows: SQTIHQWPATLVQPVGSPLSLECTVEGTSNPNLYWYRQAAGRGLQLLFYSVGIGQISSEVPQNLSASRPQDRQFILSSKKLLLSDSGFYLCAWSSGRTYGYTFGSGTRLTVV.

The chain employs TRBV9 and TRBJ2-3, with TRBD2 identical over 12 bases. Germline V lookup: CDR1 SGDLS, CDR2 YYNGEE. J lost 5 bases, V lost 1 base, and 5 bases had no gene match. The CDR3 is 16 amino acids. CDR3 nucleotides: TGTGCCAGCAGCGTAACTAGCGGGGGGCGGGGAGATACGCAGTATTTT. Translation: CASSVTSGGRGDTQYF.

V and J are TRBV30 and TRBJ1-5; no clear D. Germline V lookup: CDR1 GTSNPN, CDR2 SVGIG (reference sequence). V lost 0 bases and J lost 7, with 10 bases in between. This CDR3 has 13 amino acids. CDR3 loop: CAWSVMGRQPQHF. The CDR3 DNA reads TGTGCCTGGAGTGTGATGGGCAGACAGCCCCAGCATTTT.

The V gene is TRBV3-1, the J gene TRBJ2-7; 9 nucleotides align to TRBD2. After removal of 6 bases from V and 2 bases from J, the junction contained 11 bases not matched to a gene. The CDR3 covers 16 residues. CDR1 is LGHDT, CDR2 YNNKEL, per germline (reference sequence). The CDR3 coding sequence is TGTGCCAGCAGTCGCCTAGCGGGGCAAGGGACCTACGAGCAGTACTTC. Its translation: CASSRLAGQGTYEQYF.

The chain recombines TRBV5-6 with TRBJ2-7, with TRBD2 as a possible D gene (6 bases). This CDR3 comprises 14 residues. V was clipped by 2 bases and J by 6 bases, with 15 bases between them. CDR1 and CDR2 (germline): SGHDT, YYEEEE. The CDR3 loop reads CASSLTPEGFEQYF. The CDR3 DNA reads as TGTGCCAGCAGCTTAACTCCGGAGGGTTTCGAGCAGTACTTC.

V is TRBV30 and J is TRBJ1-5, with TRBD1 as a possible D gene (5 bases). Trimming left V 0 bases short and J 6 bases short, with 18 bases between. CDR1 is GTSNPN, CDR2 SVGIG, per germline (reference sequence). This CDR3 is 16 amino acids long. CDR3 nucleotides: TGTGCCTGGAGTGTCTCCGGGACCTCCGGGCTTCAGCCCCAGCATTTT. Amino acid sequence: CAWSVSGTSGLQPQHF.

The chain couples TRBV5-6 to TRBJ2-2; D is undetermined. This CDR3 comprises 13 residues. Germline loops: CDR1 SGHDT, CDR2 YYEEEE. The ends were cut back, 5 bases at V and 7 bases at J, with 12 bases in the middle. The CDR3 bases are TGTGCCAGCAGTGGGCTAGATGGCGGGGAGCTGTTTTTT. It specifies CASSGLDGGELFF.

The chain carries TRBV29-1 and TRBJ1-1; D not resolved. V was shortened by 6 bases and J by 8 bases, with 13 bases between the two germline ends. Germline CDR1 and CDR2: SQVTM and ANQGSEA. The CDR3 runs 11 residues. CDR3 DNA sequence: TGCAGCGTGGGGTTGGGTATCGAAGCTTTCTTT. It codes for CSVGLGIEAFF.

The chain is built from TRBV7-9 and TRBJ2-7; the match to TRBD2 covers 7 bases. Germline V lookup: CDR1 SEHNR, CDR2 FQNEAQ (reference sequence). The junction had 10 bases not matched to a gene; V was cut back by 2 bases and J by 0 bases. This CDR3 has 17 amino acids. This CDR3 reads CASSLSAASGRSYEQYF. The CDR3 DNA reads as TGTGCCAGCAGCTTATCTGCGGCTAGCGGCCGCTCCTACGAGCAGTACTTC.

The V and J genes are TRBV20-1 and TRBJ2-5; TRBD2 is a possible D gene (6 bases). Per the germline V gene, CDR1 is DFQATT and CDR2 is SNEGSKA (reference sequence). The CDR3 extends over 15 amino acids. The V and J ends lost 0 bases and 5 bases respectively, with 16 bases between them. CDR3 amino acids: CSARDPKSGGETQYF. In DNA, the CDR3 is TGCAGTGCTAGAGACCCCAAATCAGGAGGGGAGACCCAGTACTTC.

This clonotype was observed a few times. The V call is TRBV6-6, the J call TRBJ1-6; no clear D. Germline-derived CDR1 and CDR2 are MNHNY and SVGAGI (reference sequence). The length of the CDR3 is 13 residues. V lost 2 bases, J lost 13 bases, and 12 bases lay in between. The CDR3 here is CASSYGQLNPLHF. CDR3 coding DNA: TGTGCCAGCAGTTACGGGCAGTTAAATCCCCTCCACTTT.

This sequence joins TRBV20-1 and TRBJ2-3; TRBD2 agrees at 11 bases. Germline loops: CDR1 DFQATT, CDR2 SNEGSKA (reference sequence). The CDR3 loop spans 15 amino acids. With 2 bases clipped from V and 10 bases from J, the junction kept 11 bases outside the gene matches. The CDR3 protein is CSARTSGGLQISQYF. In DNA, the CDR3 is TGCAGTGCTAGAACTAGCGGGGGACTTCAGATTTCGCAGTATTTT.